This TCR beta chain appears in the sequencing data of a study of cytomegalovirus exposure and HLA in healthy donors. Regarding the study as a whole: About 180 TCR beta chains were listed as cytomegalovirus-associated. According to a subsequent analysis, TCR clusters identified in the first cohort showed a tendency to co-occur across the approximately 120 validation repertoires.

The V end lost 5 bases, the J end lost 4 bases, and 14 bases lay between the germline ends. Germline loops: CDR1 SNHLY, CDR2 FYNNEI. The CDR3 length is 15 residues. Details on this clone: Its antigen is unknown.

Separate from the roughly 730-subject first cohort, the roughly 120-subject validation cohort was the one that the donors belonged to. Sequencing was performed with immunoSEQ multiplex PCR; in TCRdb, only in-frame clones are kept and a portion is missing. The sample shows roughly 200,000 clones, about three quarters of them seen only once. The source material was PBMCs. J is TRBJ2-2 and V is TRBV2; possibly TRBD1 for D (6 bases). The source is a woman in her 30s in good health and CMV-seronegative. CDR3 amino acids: CASSPGVGGTGELFF. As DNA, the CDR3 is TGTGCCAGCAGTCCAGGGGTTGGGGGCACCGGGGAGCTGTTTTTT.